The present T cell receptor beta chain was sequenced within a study of blood T cell repertoires in COVID-19. Study details: Some COVID-19 samples were acute and others convalescent; all came from the United States, Italy and Spain. T cells, B-cell-depleted T cells, or PBMCs supplied cDNA or gDNA.

Original methodology: By means of reference gene primer amplification, nucleated cell counts were estimated. Generated by immunoSEQ multiplex PCR, the TCRdb table keeps only in-frame clones and is missing some. The DNA was the basis for D and trimming; V, J and clone size are from that table. The repertoire consists of 25,000 to 35,000 clones, with over 75% occurring once and the leading ten covering approximately 15%. The V and J ends lost 6 bases and 5 bases, in that order; junction bases with no gene match: 9. Germline CDR1 reads LNHNV; CDR2 reads YYDKDF (reference sequence). This CDR3 contains 14 residues.

The V call is TRBV15, the J call TRBJ1-1, with TRBD1 matching 7 bases. The TCR sequence derives from a man in his 70s with active COVID-19. Sequencing was performed on peripheral blood. The CDR3 DNA follows: TGTGCCACCAGTCTCACCAAGGGACAGACTGAAGCTTTCTTT. It translates to CATSLTKGQTEAFF.